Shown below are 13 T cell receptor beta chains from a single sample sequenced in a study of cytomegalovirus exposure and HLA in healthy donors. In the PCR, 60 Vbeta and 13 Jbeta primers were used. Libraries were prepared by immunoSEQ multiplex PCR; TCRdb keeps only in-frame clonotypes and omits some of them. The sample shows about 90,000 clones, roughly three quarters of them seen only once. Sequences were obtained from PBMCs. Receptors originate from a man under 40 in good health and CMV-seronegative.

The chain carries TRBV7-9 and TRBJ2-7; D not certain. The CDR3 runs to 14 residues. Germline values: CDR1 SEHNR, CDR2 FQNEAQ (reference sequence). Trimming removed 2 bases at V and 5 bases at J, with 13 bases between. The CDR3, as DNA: TGTGCCAGCAGCTTACCCGACGCGGTGGACGAGCAGTACTTC. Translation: CASSLPDAVDEQYF.

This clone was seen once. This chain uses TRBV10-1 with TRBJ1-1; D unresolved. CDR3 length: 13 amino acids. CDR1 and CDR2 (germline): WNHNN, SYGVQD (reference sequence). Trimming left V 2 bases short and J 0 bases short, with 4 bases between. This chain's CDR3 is CASSELLNTEAFF. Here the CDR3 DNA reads TGCGCCAGCAGTGAGCTATTGAACACTGAAGCTTTCTTT.

The CDR3 region has the DNA TGTGCCAGCAGTTTAACAGGGTACGGTAATTCACCCCTCCACTTT. Its protein is CASSLTGYGNSPLHF. V usage is TRBV27 and J usage is TRBJ1-6; tentative D call: TRBD1 (6 bases). This CDR3 comprises 15 residues. Trimming removed 2 bases at V and 6 bases at J, with 11 bases between. Germline V gives CDR1 MNHEY, CDR2 SMNVEV (reference sequence).

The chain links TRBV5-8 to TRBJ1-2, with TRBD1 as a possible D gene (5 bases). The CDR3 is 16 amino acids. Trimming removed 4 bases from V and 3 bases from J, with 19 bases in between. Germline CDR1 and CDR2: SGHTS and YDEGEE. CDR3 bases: TGTGCCAGCAGCAGTGGGGCCGCGACAGTCTACTATGGCTACACCTTC. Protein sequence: CASSSGAATVYYGYTF.

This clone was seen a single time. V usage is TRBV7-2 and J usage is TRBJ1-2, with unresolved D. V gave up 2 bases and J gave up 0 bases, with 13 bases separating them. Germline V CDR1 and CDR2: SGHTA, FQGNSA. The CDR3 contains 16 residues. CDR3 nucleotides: TGTGCCAGCAGCTTATGGCACAGTACCTCTAACTATGGCTACACCTTC. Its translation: CASSLWHSTSNYGYTF.

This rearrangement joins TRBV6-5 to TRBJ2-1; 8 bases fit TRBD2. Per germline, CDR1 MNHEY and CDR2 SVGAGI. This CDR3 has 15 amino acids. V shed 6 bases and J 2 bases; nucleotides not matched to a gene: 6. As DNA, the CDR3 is TGTGCCAGCAGCATCACTAGCGGTGCCTACAATGAGCAGTTCTTC. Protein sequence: CASSITSGAYNEQFF.

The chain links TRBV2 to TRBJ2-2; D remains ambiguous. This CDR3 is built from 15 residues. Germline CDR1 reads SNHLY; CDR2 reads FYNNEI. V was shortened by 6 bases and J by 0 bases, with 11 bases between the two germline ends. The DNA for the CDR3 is TGTGCCAGCAGGGGCCACGAATCGAACACCGGGGAGCTGTTTTTT. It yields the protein CASRGHESNTGELFF.

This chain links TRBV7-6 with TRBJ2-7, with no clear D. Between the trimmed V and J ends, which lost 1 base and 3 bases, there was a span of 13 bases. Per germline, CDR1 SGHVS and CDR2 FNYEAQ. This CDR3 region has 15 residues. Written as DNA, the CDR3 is TGTGCCAGCAGCTTAGACCCCGAGCAAGACTACGAGCAGTACTTC. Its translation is CASSLDPEQDYEQYF.

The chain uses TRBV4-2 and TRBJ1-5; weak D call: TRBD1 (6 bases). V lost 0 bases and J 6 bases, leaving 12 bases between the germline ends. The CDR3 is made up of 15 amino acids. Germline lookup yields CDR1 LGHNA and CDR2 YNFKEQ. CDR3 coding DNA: TGTGCCAGCAGCCAAGAGACAGGAGCCCGTCAGCCCCAGCATTTT. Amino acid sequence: CASSQETGARQPQHF.

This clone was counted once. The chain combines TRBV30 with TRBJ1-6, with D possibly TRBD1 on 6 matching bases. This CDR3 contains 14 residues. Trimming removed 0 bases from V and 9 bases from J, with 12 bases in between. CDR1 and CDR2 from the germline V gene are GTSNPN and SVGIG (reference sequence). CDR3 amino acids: CAWSVRGAGSPLHF. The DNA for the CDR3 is TGTGCCTGGAGTGTGCGGGGGGCGGGTTCACCCCTCCACTTT.

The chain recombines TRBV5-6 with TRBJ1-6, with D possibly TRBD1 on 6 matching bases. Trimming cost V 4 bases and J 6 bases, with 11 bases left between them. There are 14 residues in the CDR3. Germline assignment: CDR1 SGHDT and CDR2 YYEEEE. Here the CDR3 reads CASSPGQSNSPLHF. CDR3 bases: TGTGCCAGCAGCCCCGGACAGAGTAATTCACCCCTCCACTTT.

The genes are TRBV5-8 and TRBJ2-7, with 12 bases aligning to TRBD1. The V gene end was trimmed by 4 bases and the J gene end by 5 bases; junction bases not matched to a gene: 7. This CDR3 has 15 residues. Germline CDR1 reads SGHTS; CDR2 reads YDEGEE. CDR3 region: CASSLGTGGIHEQYF. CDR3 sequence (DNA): TGTGCCAGCAGCCTGGGGACAGGGGGCATCCACGAGCAGTACTTC.

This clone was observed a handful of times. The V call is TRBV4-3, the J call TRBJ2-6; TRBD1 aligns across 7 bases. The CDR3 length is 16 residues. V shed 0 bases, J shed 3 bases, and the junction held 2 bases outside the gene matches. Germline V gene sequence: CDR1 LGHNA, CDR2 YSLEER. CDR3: CASSQDRGLGANVLTF. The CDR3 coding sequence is TGCGCCAGCAGCCAAGATAGGGGGCTTGGGGCCAACGTCCTGACTTTC.